This T cell receptor (beta chain) came from a study of T-cell reconstitution after alpha-beta-depleted transplantation in children. The TCRbeta library was prepared with unique molecular identifiers. Each CDR3 protein is one row after TCRdb ran MiXCR on the PCR reads. Here the sample spans some 640,000 distinct CDR3 sequences, 16% being singletons. The CDR3 length is 12 residues. The V end lost 0 bases, the J end lost 15 bases, and 9 bases lay between the germline ends. Germline V lookup: CDR1 LGHNA, CDR2 YNFKEQ. Sequencing used PBMCs from the stem cell graft donor, obtained from the stem cell graft. This clonotype was sampled from a human donor who donated a stem cell graft to a child with acute myeloid leukemia. The rearrangement links TRBV4-2 to TRBJ1-6; unclear D gene. The CDR3 DNA follows: TGTGCCAGCAGCCAAGATTCCCTTAGCCTCCACTTT. Encoded protein: CASSQDSLSLHF.